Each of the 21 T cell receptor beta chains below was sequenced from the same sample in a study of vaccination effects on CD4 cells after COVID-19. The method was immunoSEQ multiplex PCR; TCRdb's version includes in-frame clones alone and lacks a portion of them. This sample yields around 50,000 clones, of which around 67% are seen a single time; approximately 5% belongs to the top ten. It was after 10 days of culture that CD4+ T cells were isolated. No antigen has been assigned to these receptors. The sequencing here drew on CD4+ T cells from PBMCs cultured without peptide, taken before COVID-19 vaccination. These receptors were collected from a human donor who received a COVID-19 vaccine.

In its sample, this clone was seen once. The CDR3 DNA reads TGTGCCAGCTCGCAAACCAGCGTGGACAGGGTGTATGGCTACACCTTC. Protein sequence: CASSQTSVDRVYGYTF. The rearrangement links TRBV18 to TRBJ1-2; 8 positions match TRBD1. After removal of 6 bases from V and 5 bases from J, the junction contained 14 bases not matched to a gene. The V gene's germline CDR1 is KGHSH and CDR2 LQKENI. The CDR3 is 16 residues long.

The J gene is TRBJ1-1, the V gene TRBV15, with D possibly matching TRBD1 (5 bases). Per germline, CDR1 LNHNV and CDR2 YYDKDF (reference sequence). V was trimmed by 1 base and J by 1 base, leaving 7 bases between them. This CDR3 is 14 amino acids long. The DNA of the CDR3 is TGTGCCACCAGCAGAGGACAGCAGAACACTGAAGCTTTCTTT. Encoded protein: CATSRGQQNTEAFF.

CDR3 nucleotides: TGCGCCAGCAGCCGGGTTACTGTCTTGGGGGGAGAGACCCAGTACTTC. Its translation: CASSRVTVLGGETQYF. This sequence joins TRBV5-1 and TRBJ2-5; a weak D match, TRBD2 (6 bases). CDR3 length: 16 amino acids. V was trimmed by 4 bases and J by 4 bases, leaving 20 bases between them. Germline V gives CDR1 SGHRS, CDR2 YFSETQ.

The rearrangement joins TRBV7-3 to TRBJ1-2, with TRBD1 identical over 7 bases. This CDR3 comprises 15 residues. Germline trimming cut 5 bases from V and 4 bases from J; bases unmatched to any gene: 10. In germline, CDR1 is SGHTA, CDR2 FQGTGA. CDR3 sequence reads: CASSPGGGEGYGYTF. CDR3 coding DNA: TGTGCCAGCAGCCCAGGGGGAGGGGAAGGCTATGGCTACACCTTC.

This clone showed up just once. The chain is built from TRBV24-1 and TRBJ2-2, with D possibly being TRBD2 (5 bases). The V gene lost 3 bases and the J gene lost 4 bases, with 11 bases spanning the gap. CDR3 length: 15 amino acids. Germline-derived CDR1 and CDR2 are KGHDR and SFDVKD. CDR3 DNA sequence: TGTGCCACCAGTGATCAGCGAGGGTTCACCGGGGAGCTGTTTTTT. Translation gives CATSDQRGFTGELFF.

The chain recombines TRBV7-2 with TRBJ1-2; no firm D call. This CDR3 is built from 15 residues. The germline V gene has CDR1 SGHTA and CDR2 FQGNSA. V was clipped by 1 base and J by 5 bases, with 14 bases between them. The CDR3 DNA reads TGTGCCAGCAGCTTAGAGGGCAGGTCCTCTTATGGCTACACCTTC. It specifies CASSLEGRSSYGYTF.

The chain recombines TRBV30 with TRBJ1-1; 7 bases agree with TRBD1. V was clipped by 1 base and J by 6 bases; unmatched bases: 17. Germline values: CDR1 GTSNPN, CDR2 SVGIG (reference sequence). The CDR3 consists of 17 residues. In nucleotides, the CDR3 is TGTGCCTGGAGTGACTTTGGACAGGCTTGGAATAGGGCTGAAGCTTTCTTT. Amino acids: CAWSDFGQAWNRAEAFF.

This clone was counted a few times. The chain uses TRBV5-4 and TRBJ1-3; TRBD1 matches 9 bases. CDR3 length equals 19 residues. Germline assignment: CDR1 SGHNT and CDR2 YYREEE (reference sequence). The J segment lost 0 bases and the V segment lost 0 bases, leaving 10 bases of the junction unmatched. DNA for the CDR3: TGTGCCAGCAGCTTGGGGCCGGGACAGGGCGCCAGCTCTGGAAACACCATATATTTT. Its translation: CASSLGPGQGASSGNTIYF.

As DNA, the CDR3 is TGTGCCAGCAGCCAACAGGTGAAAGGCTACACCTTC. This gives the protein CASSQQVKGYTF. The gene calls are TRBV6-6 and TRBJ1-2, with a weak D call TRBD1 (5 bases). CDR1 and CDR2 (germline): MNHNY, SVGAGI (reference sequence). CDR3 size: 12 residues. Trimming pared 6 bases from V and 8 bases from J, leaving 13 bases between.

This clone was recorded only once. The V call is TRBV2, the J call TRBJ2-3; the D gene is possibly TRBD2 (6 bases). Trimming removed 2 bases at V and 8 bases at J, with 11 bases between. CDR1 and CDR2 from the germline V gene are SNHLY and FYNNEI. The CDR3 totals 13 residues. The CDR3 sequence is CASSEYQGGTQYF. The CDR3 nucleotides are TGTGCCAGCAGTGAATACCAGGGAGGTACGCAGTATTTT.

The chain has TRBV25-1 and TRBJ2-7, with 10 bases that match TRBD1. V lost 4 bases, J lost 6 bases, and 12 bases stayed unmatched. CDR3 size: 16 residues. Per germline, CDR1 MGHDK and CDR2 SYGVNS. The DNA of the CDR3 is TGTGCCAGCAGTGTGGCCTTGGGACAGGGGATACGCGAGCAGTACTTC. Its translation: CASSVALGQGIREQYF.

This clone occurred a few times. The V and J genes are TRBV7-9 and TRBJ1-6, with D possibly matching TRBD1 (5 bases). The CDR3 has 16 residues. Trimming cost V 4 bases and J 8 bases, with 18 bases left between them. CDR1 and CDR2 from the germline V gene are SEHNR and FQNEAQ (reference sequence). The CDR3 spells CASSSRAPRWDSPLHF. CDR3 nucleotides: TGTGCCAGCAGCTCCAGGGCGCCCCGGTGGGATTCACCCCTCCACTTT.

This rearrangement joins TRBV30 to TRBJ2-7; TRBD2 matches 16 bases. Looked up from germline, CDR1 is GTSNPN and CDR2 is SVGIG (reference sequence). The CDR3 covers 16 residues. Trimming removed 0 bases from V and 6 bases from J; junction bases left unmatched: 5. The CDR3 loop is CAWSVGTSGGAVEQYF. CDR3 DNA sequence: TGTGCCTGGAGTGTAGGGACTAGCGGGGGGGCAGTCGAGCAGTACTTC.

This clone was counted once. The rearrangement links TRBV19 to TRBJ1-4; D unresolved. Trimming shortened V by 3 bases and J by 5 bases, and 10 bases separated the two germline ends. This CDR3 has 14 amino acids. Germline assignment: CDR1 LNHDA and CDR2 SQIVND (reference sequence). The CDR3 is CASSIERSNEKLFF. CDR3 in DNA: TGTGCCAGTAGTATCGAACGGTCAAATGAAAAACTGTTTTTT.

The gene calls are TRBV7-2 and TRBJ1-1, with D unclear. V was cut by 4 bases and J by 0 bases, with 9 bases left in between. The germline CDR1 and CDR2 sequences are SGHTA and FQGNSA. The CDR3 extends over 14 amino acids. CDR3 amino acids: CASSSRVMNTEAFF. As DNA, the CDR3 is TGTGCCAGCAGCTCCCGGGTCATGAACACTGAAGCTTTCTTT.

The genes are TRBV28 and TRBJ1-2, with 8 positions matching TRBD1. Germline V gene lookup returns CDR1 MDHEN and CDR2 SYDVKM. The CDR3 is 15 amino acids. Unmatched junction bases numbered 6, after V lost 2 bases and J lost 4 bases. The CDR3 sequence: CASSLGGQGVYGYTF. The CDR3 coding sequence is TGTGCCAGCAGTTTAGGAGGACAGGGAGTCTATGGCTACACCTTC.

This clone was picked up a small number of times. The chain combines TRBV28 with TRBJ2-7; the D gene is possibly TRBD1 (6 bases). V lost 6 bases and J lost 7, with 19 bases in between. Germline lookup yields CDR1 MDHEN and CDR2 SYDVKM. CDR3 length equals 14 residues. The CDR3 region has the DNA TGTGCCAGCAGCTGGGGCAGGGGAACATTTGAGCAGTACTTC. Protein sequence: CASSWGRGTFEQYF.

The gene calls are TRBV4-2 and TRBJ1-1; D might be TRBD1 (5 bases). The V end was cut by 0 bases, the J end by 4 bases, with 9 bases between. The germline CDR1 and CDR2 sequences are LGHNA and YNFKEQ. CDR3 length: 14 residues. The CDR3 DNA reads TGTGCCAGCAGCCAAGATGGGGCGGGCACTGAAGCTTTCTTT. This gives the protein CASSQDGAGTEAFF.

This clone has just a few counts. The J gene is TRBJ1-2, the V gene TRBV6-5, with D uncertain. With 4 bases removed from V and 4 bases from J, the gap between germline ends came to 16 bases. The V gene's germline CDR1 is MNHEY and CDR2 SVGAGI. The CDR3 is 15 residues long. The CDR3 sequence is CASSWRTENLYGYTF. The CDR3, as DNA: TGTGCCAGCAGTTGGCGGACGGAGAACCTCTATGGCTACACCTTC.

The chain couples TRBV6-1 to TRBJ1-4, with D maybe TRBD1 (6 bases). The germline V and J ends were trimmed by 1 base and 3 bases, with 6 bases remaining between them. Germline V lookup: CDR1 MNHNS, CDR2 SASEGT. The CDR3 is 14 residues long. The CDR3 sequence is CASSEGGPNEKLFF. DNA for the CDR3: TGTGCCAGCAGTGAAGGGGGGCCTAATGAAAAACTGTTTTTT.

The CDR3, as DNA: TGCGCCAGCAGGACGAGGGGGACAGGGAAGTTAAGCAGTAGGAACTATGGCTACACCTTC. Translation: CASRTRGTGKLSSRNYGYTF. V and J are TRBV5-1 and TRBJ1-2, with 9 bases that match TRBD1. CDR3 size: 20 residues. The junction had 22 bases not matched to a gene; V was cut back by 5 bases and J by 2 bases. Germline CDR1 and CDR2: SGHRS and YFSETQ.